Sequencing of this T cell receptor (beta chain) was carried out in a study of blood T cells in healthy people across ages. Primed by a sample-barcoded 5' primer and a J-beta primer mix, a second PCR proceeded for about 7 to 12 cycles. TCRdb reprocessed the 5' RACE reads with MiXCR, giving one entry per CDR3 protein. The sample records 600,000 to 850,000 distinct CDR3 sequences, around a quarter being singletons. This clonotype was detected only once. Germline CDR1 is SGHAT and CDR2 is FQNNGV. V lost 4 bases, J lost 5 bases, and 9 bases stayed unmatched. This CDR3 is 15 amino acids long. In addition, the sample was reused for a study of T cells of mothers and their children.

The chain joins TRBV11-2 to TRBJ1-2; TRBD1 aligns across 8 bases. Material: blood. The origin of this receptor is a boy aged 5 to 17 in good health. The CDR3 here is CASSSASDRVYGYTF. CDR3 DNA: TGTGCCAGCAGCTCGGCATCGGACAGGGTTTATGGCTACACCTTC.